This T cell receptor beta chain is drawn from a study of T cell responses to AZD1222 COVID-19 vaccine. Study observations and caveats: Elevations in Spike-specific TCR breadth and depth followed administration of two AZD1222 doses. Across spike, vaccine-associated CD4 TCRs were found, dominant at 160-218 and 743-854. It should be noted that donors were predominantly white British and more often female, and clonal diversity was possibly underestimated.

The CDR3 loop spans 15 amino acids. V was cut by 2 bases and J by 0 bases, with 5 bases left in between. Per the germline V gene, CDR1 is MNHEY and CDR2 is SVGEGT. This clone occurred a few times. Its target is unknown. This CDR3 is also generated by other DNA sequences in the sample. Generated by immunoSEQ multiplex PCR, the TCRdb table keeps only in-frame clones and is missing some. The data show fewer than 150,000 clones, about 90% seen once. Sequencing used peripheral blood, obtained on day 0 of AZD1222 vaccination. The chain joins TRBV6-2 or TRBV6-3 to TRBJ2-6; D remains ambiguous. The receptor's source is an adult in good health. In nucleotides, the CDR3 is TGTGCCAGCAGTTACGACAACTCTGGGGCCAACGTCCTGACTTTC. Translation gives CASSYDNSGANVLTF.